Listed here is a single T cell receptor beta chain. The specificity of this receptor is unknown. No clone much larger than this one lies a single base away; base qualities are absent. These data belong to a study of control samples from healthy donors and cancer patients (TCRdb year 2020). Library creation used the immunoSEQ multiplex PCR assay. TCRdb stores this immuneACCESS table with in-frame sequences only. Part of the clones is absent; in the studies checked, under half of the shortfall reflects unresolved V genes, and no reason is known for the rest. This sample gives about 120,000 clones in total; around 94% of them show up just once. Clones ranked in the top ten supply about 0.6% of the sample. Taken from cysteine to phenylalanine, the CDR3 has 17 residues. The only DNA kept is the CDR3, 51 bases in frame from the first base. Taken from the germline V gene, the CDR1 and CDR2 loops are SGHRS and YFSETQ. V gives up 0 bases and J gives up 9 bases, and the segment between their germline ends measures 19 bases.

The receptor was derived from an elderly man with head and neck cancer. The chain is encoded by TRBV5-1 joined to TRBJ1-6; the D region possibly corresponds to TRBD1 (5 bases align). The sample comprised PBMCs. The CDR3 loop reads CASSLDGQAGIGSPLHF. The DNA reads as follows: TGCGCCAGCAGCTTGGATGGGCAGGCAGGGATTGGTTCACCCCTCCACTTT.